The rows below give T cell receptor beta chains drawn from one sample of a study of control samples from healthy donors and cancer patients. Assay used: immunoSEQ multiplex PCR; TCRdb lists only in-frame clones, some missing. The table has over 150,000 clones, 85% to 95% seen once; the top ten hold about 1.4%. Sequenced sample: blood. Receptors originate from a woman between 18 and 29 years old in good health. Both conserved end residues are part of each CDR3. The D gene is left open where the match is weak. Rows give clone size only sometimes, using once, few, many, or a class for an expanded clone.

D: .
size: .
V: TRBV7-5
J: TRBJ1-4
DNA: TGTGCCAGAAGCTCGCCGTTATCTTCAACTAATGAAAAACTGTTTTTT
CDR3: CARSSPLSSTNEKLFF

D: TRBD1
size: .
V: TRBV2
J: TRBJ1-5
DNA: TGTGCCAGCAGTCCGGGACAGCCCTTTGAGCCCCAGCATTTT
CDR3: CASSPGQPFEPQHF

D: TRBD1
size: .
V: TRBV20-1
J: TRBJ2-3
DNA: TGCAGTGCTAGTCCCGGACAGGAGATCACAGATACGCAGTATTTT
CDR3: CSASPGQEITDTQYF

D: TRBD1
size: .
V: TRBV25-1
J: TRBJ2-7
DNA: TGTGCCAGCAGTCCCCTAGGACAGGGGGCGGCCTACGAGCAGTACTTC
CDR3: CASSPLGQGAAYEQYF

D: .
size: .
V: TRBV2
J: TRBJ2-6
DNA: TGTGCCAGCAGTGAAGAAAGGTTCTCTGGGGCCAACGTCCTGACTTTC
CDR3: CASSEERFSGANVLTF

D: .
size: .
V: TRBV11-3
J: TRBJ1-1
DNA: TGTGCCAGCAGCTATGGGGCGACGGGCACTGAAGCTTTCTTT
CDR3: CASSYGATGTEAFF

D: TRBD2
size: .
V: TRBV28
J: TRBJ2-1
DNA: TGTGCCAGCAGCTTAGCGGGAGGGAGGCATGAGCAGTTCTTC
CDR3: CASSLAGGRHEQFF

D: .
size: .
V: TRBV19
J: TRBJ1-2
DNA: TGTGCTCTAAAAAATGGCTACACCTTC
CDR3: CALKNGYTF

D: .
size: once
V: TRBV5-1
J: TRBJ1-4
DNA: TGCGCCAGCAGCTCAGCCGGGACTGAAGAAAAACTGTTTTTT
CDR3: CASSSAGTEEKLFF

D: .
size: .
V: TRBV7-8
J: TRBJ2-7
DNA: TGTGCCAGCAGCCTGGGGCCTTGGCAGTACTTC
CDR3: CASSLGPWQYF

D: TRBD1
size: .
V: TRBV4-1
J: TRBJ2-3
DNA: TGCGCCAGCAGCCAAGGAGGGGGCCCAGATACGCAGTATTTT
CDR3: CASSQGGGPDTQYF

D: .
size: .
V: TRBV4-3
J: TRBJ2-7
DNA: TGCGCCAGCAGCCAAGGGGCCTACGAGCAGTACTTC
CDR3: CASSQGAYEQYF

D: TRBD1
size: once
V: TRBV19
J: TRBJ1-2
DNA: TGTGCCAGTGAGCCGGGACAGAACTATGGCTACACCTTC
CDR3: CASEPGQNYGYTF

D: .
size: .
V: TRBV6-6
J: TRBJ1-1
DNA: TGTGCCAGCAGACTCAGTGAAGCTTTCTTT
CDR3: CASRLSEAFF

D: TRBD2
size: .
V: TRBV5-5
J: TRBJ2-7
DNA: TGTGCCAGCAGCTTGAGCACTAGCGGGACGTACGAGCAGTACTTC
CDR3: CASSLSTSGTYEQYF

D: .
size: .
V: TRBV15
J: TRBJ2-3
DNA: TGTGCCACCAGCAACGCCCATGGCGGGGGCACAGATACGCAGTATTTT
CDR3: CATSNAHGGGTDTQYF

D: .
size: once
V: TRBV5-4
J: TRBJ1-6
DNA: TGTGCCAGCAGCTTGGGCCCGAGACCGGGACGGTCCAATTCACCCCTCCACTTT
CDR3: CASSLGPRPGRSNSPLHF

D: .
size: .
V: TRBV5-6
J: TRBJ1-5
DNA: TGTGCCAGCAGCTTGCAGCTCAATCAGCCCCAGCATTTT
CDR3: CASSLQLNQPQHF

D: .
size: .
V: TRBV12-3/TRBV12-4
J: TRBJ1-2
DNA: TGTGCCAGCAGCCCTTCAGAGAACTATGGCTACACCTTC
CDR3: CASSPSENYGYTF

D: .
size: .
V: TRBV10-2
J: TRBJ1-2
DNA: TGCGCCAGCAGTGAACTAGGGAATGGCTACACCTTC
CDR3: CASSELGNGYTF

D: .
size: .
V: TRBV9
J: TRBJ1-2
DNA: TGTGCCAGCAGCGTAGGGGGCTATGGCTACACCTTC
CDR3: CASSVGGYGYTF

D: TRBD2
size: .
V: TRBV2
J: TRBJ2-1
DNA: TGTGCCAGCAGTGATCTAGCGGGAGGGGATGAGCAGTTCTTC
CDR3: CASSDLAGGDEQFF

D: .
size: .
V: TRBV5-1
J: TRBJ2-3
DNA: TGCGCCAGCAGCTTGATGGCAGGCCATAGCACAGATACGCAGTATTTT
CDR3: CASSLMAGHSTDTQYF

D: .
size: .
V: TRBV27
J: TRBJ1-3
DNA: TGTGCCAGCAGTTTAAGCGCTAACTCTGGAAACACCATATATTTT
CDR3: CASSLSANSGNTIYF

D: .
size: .
V: TRBV9
J: TRBJ1-2
DNA: TGTGCCAGCAGCGTACTAAGGTGGGGCTACACCTTC
CDR3: CASSVLRWGYTF

D: .
size: .
V: TRBV15
J: TRBJ1-2
DNA: TGTGCCACCAGCAGAGATTGGTATGGCTACACCTTC
CDR3: CATSRDWYGYTF

D: .
size: few
V: TRBV10-3
J: TRBJ1-1
DNA: TGTGCCATCTCCATAGGTGAAGCTTTCTTT
CDR3: CAISIGEAFF

D: TRBD2
size: .
V: TRBV6-5
J: TRBJ2-3
DNA: TGTGCCAGCAACCCGGGACTAGCGACAGATACGCAGTATTTT
CDR3: CASNPGLATDTQYF

D: .
size: once
V: TRBV18
J: TRBJ1-2
DNA: TGTGCCAGCTCACCAGTCGGGGGTAACTATGGCTACACCTTC
CDR3: CASSPVGGNYGYTF

D: .
size: .
V: TRBV28
J: TRBJ2-7
DNA: TGTGCCAGCAGTTTGGGCGGGACCCGCCCACGGCAGTACTTC
CDR3: CASSLGGTRPRQYF

D: .
size: .
V: TRBV2
J: TRBJ2-1
DNA: TGTGCCAGCAGAATATTTGAGGGGAGGGACATGGAGGACAATGAGCAGTTCTTC
CDR3: CASRIFEGRDMEDNEQFF

D: .
size: .
V: TRBV5-5
J: TRBJ1-4
DNA: TGTGCCAGCAGCTTGGTAGCTAATGAAAAACTGTTTTTT
CDR3: CASSLVANEKLFF

D: .
size: .
V: TRBV28
J: TRBJ1-4
DNA: TGTGCCAGCAGTCCCCCGGGGGAAGTTGGAAAACTGTTTTTT
CDR3: CASSPPGEVGKLFF

D: .
size: .
V: TRBV27
J: TRBJ1-1
DNA: TGTGCCAGCACCTCACGCCCCGGGGGGACTGAAGCTTTCTTT
CDR3: CASTSRPGGTEAFF

D: TRBD2
size: .
V: TRBV6-6
J: TRBJ2-3
DNA: TGTGCCAGCAGTCCCCTGGCTAGCGGGGCCCACACAGATACGCAGTATTTT
CDR3: CASSPLASGAHTDTQYF

D: .
size: .
V: TRBV20-1
J: TRBJ2-7
DNA: TGCAGTGCTAGTGATTACTATGGGTCCTACGAGCAGTACTTC
CDR3: CSASDYYGSYEQYF

D: TRBD2
size: .
V: TRBV5-8
J: TRBJ2-3
DNA: TGTGCCAGCAGCCAGACGTTGACTAGCGGGGGGCCGGATACGCAGTATTTT
CDR3: CASSQTLTSGGPDTQYF

D: .
size: .
V: TRBV2
J: TRBJ1-1
DNA: TGTGCCAGCAGTGAAGCGCCGGCGGAGAACACTGAAGCTTTCTTT
CDR3: CASSEAPAENTEAFF

D: .
size: .
V: TRBV2
J: TRBJ1-2
DNA: TGTGCCAGCCCCAAAGGGGGAAACTATGGCTACACCTTC
CDR3: CASPKGGNYGYTF

D: .
size: .
V: TRBV18
J: TRBJ2-7
DNA: TGTGCCAGCTCTCTTACCAAGGGGGAATACGAGCAGTACTTC
CDR3: CASSLTKGEYEQYF

D: .
size: once
V: TRBV4-1
J: TRBJ1-1
DNA: TGCGCCAGCAGCCAAGCGGGGGACACTGAAGCTTTCTTT
CDR3: CASSQAGDTEAFF

D: .
size: .
V: TRBV6-6
J: TRBJ2-5
DNA: TGTGCCAGCAGTTACAGTTCGGAGACCCAGTACTTC
CDR3: CASSYSSETQYF

D: TRBD1
size: .
V: TRBV28
J: TRBJ2-7
DNA: TGTGCCAGCAGTTTTTTCCGGGACAGACGTCTCCACGAGCAGTACTTC
CDR3: CASSFFRDRRLHEQYF

D: TRBD2
size: .
V: TRBV7-9
J: TRBJ2-1
DNA: TGTGCCTCCCGTGGGGGGGGCTACAATGAGCAGTTCTTC
CDR3: CASRGGGYNEQFF

D: TRBD1
size: .
V: TRBV12-3/TRBV12-4
J: TRBJ1-2
DNA: TGTGCCAGCAACGGACAGGCTCTCTATGGCTACACCTTC
CDR3: CASNGQALYGYTF

D: .
size: .
V: TRBV28
J: TRBJ1-6
DNA: TGTGCCAGCAGTGGAGGAGTTAATTCACCCCTCCACTTT
CDR3: CASSGGVNSPLHF

D: TRBD2
size: .
V: TRBV28
J: TRBJ2-3
DNA: TGTGCCAGCAGTTTATGGTCATTGCGGGAGCGGGGGCAGTATTTT
CDR3: CASSLWSLRERGQYF

D: .
size: .
V: TRBV19
J: TRBJ2-1
DNA: TGTGCCAGTAGAGCGACAGGCTCCTACAATGAGCAGTTCTTC
CDR3: CASRATGSYNEQFF

D: .
size: once
V: TRBV28
J: TRBJ1-5
DNA: TGTGCCAGCGGTAGGGGGTCCCCCCAGCATTTT
CDR3: CASGRGSPQHF

D: .
size: .
V: TRBV6-5
J: TRBJ1-2
DNA: TGTGCCAGCACCCTACGTGGGGGCGGTGGCTACACCTTC
CDR3: CASTLRGGGGYTF

D: .
size: .
V: TRBV9
J: TRBJ1-6
DNA: TGTGCCAGCAGCGAGGGAGGTCGGGGGGCGCGGAATTCACCCCTCCACTTT
CDR3: CASSEGGRGARNSPLHF